What follows is one T cell receptor (beta chain) and its context. This record comes from a study of beta chain features in type 1 diabetes. Of the isolated RNA, all was reverse transcribed, and so the sequenced material was expressed TCRB transcripts. TCRdb keeps only in-frame clones here, not all; method: immunoSEQ multiplex PCR. The repertoire has some 410,000 clones, 11% of them found once; the top ten carry about 0.045%. CDR1 LGHNA and CDR2 YNFKEQ come from the germline V gene. Trimming stripped 0 bases from V and 5 bases from J, with 17 bases between. This CDR3 is built from 17 residues. The receptor's source is a woman younger than 35 in good health. Sequencing was performed on naive CD4+ T cells from blood. This sequence joins TRBV4-2 and TRBJ1-5; D is possibly TRBD1 (6 bases). In nucleotides, the CDR3 is TGTGCCAGCAGCCAAGATCTGGCAACAGGGAGGCATCAGCCCCAGCATTTT. Its translation is CASSQDLATGRHQPQHF.